Presented here are 22 T cell receptor beta chains from one specimen sequenced in a study of T-cell reconstitution after alpha-beta-depleted transplantation in children. For TCRbeta, the library was prepared with unique molecular identifiers. TCRdb called the PCR reads again in MiXCR, with one record for every CDR3 protein. The sample lists more than 90,000 distinct CDR3 sequences; under 13% were seen once. Sequenced here: PBMCs, sampled before TCRalphabeta/CD19-depleted stem cell transplant. These receptors were collected from a boy younger than 10 with acute lymphoblastic leukemia, due to receive a stem cell transplant.

The gene calls are TRBV9 and TRBJ2-3; TRBD2 might be the D (5 bases). Trimming removed 0 bases from V and 0 bases from J, with 11 bases in between. Germline assignment: CDR1 SGDLS and CDR2 YYNGEE. The CDR3 totals 16 residues. The CDR3 DNA sequence: TGTGCCAGCAGCGTAGAAGTGGGAGTCAGCACAGATACGCAGTATTTT. Protein sequence: CASSVEVGVSTDTQYF.

There are a few counts of this clonotype. The J gene is TRBJ2-7, the V gene TRBV6-1; D is perhaps TRBD1 (6 bases). V lost 6 bases, J lost 0 bases, and 15 bases lay in between. This CDR3 is built from 15 residues. The germline gives CDR1 MNHNS, CDR2 SASEGT. The DNA of the CDR3 is TGTGCCAGCAGCTGGGACATGGGAAGCTCCTACGAGCAGTACTTC. Its translation: CASSWDMGSSYEQYF.

This clonotype has just a few counts. The J gene is TRBJ2-1, the V gene TRBV11-1; no clear D gene. The CDR3 spans 15 residues. V lost 2 bases to trimming and J lost 0 bases, with 8 bases between them. Germline V lookup: CDR1 SGHAT, CDR2 FQDESV (reference sequence). The CDR3 protein is CASSLTRSSYNEQFF. In DNA, the CDR3 is TGTGCCAGCAGCTTAACCCGGAGCTCCTACAATGAGCAGTTCTTC.

This clonotype was seen repeatedly, ten times or more. The J gene is TRBJ2-3, the V gene TRBV20-1; 9 nucleotides match TRBD2. This CDR3 contains 16 residues. Germline trimming cut 6 bases from V and 4 bases from J; bases unmatched to any gene: 14. The V gene's germline CDR1 is DFQATT and CDR2 SNEGSKA (reference sequence). The CDR3 nucleotides read TGCAGTGCCTCCTTCCCGCGGGAGGGTGGGGCAGATACGCAGTATTTT. The encoded protein is CSASFPREGGADTQYF.

The chain is built from TRBV28 and TRBJ1-3; 10 positions agree with TRBD1. Germline loops: CDR1 MDHEN, CDR2 SYDVKM. V shed 8 bases, J shed 0 bases, and the junction held 13 bases outside the gene matches. CDR3 length: 18 amino acids. The chain's CDR3 is CASRSVRTGGFSGNTIYF. CDR3 coding DNA: TGTGCCAGCCGATCTGTCAGGACAGGGGGATTCTCTGGAAACACCATATATTTT. The full variable domain, its missing parts supplied by reference TRBV28 and TRBJ1-3, is DVKVTQSSRYLVKRTGEKVFLECVQDMDHENMFWYRQDPGLGLRLIYFSYDVKMKEKGDIPEGYSVSREKKERFSLILESASTNQTSMYLCASRSVRTGGFSGNTIYFGEGSWLTVV.

The chain recombines TRBV4-2 with TRBJ2-1; maybe TRBD2 (5 bases). CDR3 size: 17 residues. The V end lost 0 bases, the J end lost 8 bases, and 20 bases lay between the germline ends. Per germline, CDR1 LGHNA and CDR2 YNFKEQ. This chain's CDR3 is CASSQETAGGGSDEQFF. CDR3 DNA sequence: TGTGCCAGCAGCCAAGAAACGGCTGGCGGTGGTAGCGATGAGCAGTTCTTC.

This clonotype has a handful of counts. The chain has TRBV6-5 and TRBJ2-1, with D tentatively TRBD2 (5 bases). CDR3 length equals 14 residues. With 4 bases removed from V and 0 bases from J, the gap between germline ends came to 7 bases. From germline, CDR1 is MNHEY and CDR2 SVGAGI. The CDR3 sequence is CASSFGSSYNEQFF. CDR3 bases: TGTGCCAGCAGTTTTGGGAGCTCCTACAATGAGCAGTTCTTC.

This clonotype was seen more than once but under ten times. The chain carries TRBV5-6 and TRBJ2-4, with D perhaps TRBD1 or TRBD2 (5 bases each). This CDR3 has 13 amino acids. Germline V lookup: CDR1 SGHDT, CDR2 YYEEEE. Deletions cut 1 base from V and 6 bases from J, with 8 bases between. This chain's CDR3 is CASSLWGTNIQYF. The CDR3, as DNA: TGTGCCAGCAGCTTGTGGGGGACAAACATTCAGTACTTC.

This clonotype was recorded a few times. V gene TRBV6-1 combines with J gene TRBJ2-3; 11 positions match TRBD1. The CDR3 has 16 amino acids. Looked up from germline, CDR1 is MNHNS and CDR2 is SASEGT. V shed 7 bases and J 4 bases; nucleotides not matched to a gene: 10. This CDR3 reads CASNQGPGQGADTQYF. The CDR3 coding sequence is TGTGCCAGCAACCAGGGGCCGGGACAGGGGGCAGATACGCAGTATTTT.

This clonotype occurred a few times. The chain carries TRBV11-2 and TRBJ2-7, with TRBD2 identical over 9 bases. Per germline, CDR1 SGHAT and CDR2 FQNNGV. CDR3 size: 17 residues. The V gene end was trimmed by 1 base and the J gene end by 3 bases; junction bases not matched to a gene: 10. The CDR3 region has the DNA TGTGCCAGCAGCTTAGGTGTAGCGGGAGCGGTAGACTACGAGCAGTACTTC. Protein: CASSLGVAGAVDYEQYF.

This clonotype was detected many times. V and J are TRBV5-1 and TRBJ2-7; 9 bases agree with TRBD1. The CDR3 spans 15 residues. Per germline, CDR1 SGHRS and CDR2 YFSETQ. V shed 1 base and J 2 bases; nucleotides not matched to a gene: 4. CDR3 sequence (DNA): TGCGCCAGCAGCTTGACCGGGACAGGGCCCTACGAGCAGTACTTC. It yields the protein CASSLTGTGPYEQYF. The variable domain in full, with the rest retrieved from reference TRBV5-1 and TRBJ2-7, is KAGVTQTPRYLIKTRGQQVTLSCSPISGHRSVSWYQQTPGQGLQFLFEYFSETQRNKGNFPGRFSGRQFSNSRSEMNVSTLELGDSALYLCASSLTGTGPYEQYFGPGTRLTVT.

This clonotype came up many times. The J gene is TRBJ1-1, the V gene TRBV12-3 or TRBV12-4; D might be TRBD1 (5 bases). V was cut by 6 bases and J by 4 bases, with 18 bases left in between. This CDR3 contains 15 residues. In DNA, the CDR3 is TGTGCCAGCAGACCAAGTGGGACGGCGGGCACTGAAGCTTTCTTT. Translating it yields CASRPSGTAGTEAFF.

CDR3: CASRRGLASSYNEQFF. Here the CDR3 DNA reads TGCGCCAGCAGGAGAGGACTGGCCTCCTCCTACAATGAGCAGTTCTTC. V usage is TRBV10-2 and J usage is TRBJ2-1; a possible D gene is TRBD2 (5 bases). V lost 6 bases and J lost 0, with 15 bases in between. CDR1 and CDR2 from the germline V gene are WSHSY and SAAADI. The CDR3 totals 16 residues.

This clonotype was detected only a few times. This chain connects TRBV20-1 to TRBJ2-5; 7 bases are a match to TRBD1. This CDR3 is built from 15 residues. The V and J ends lost 2 bases and 6 bases, in that order; junction bases with no gene match: 12. Germline CDR1 and CDR2: DFQATT and SNEGSKA (reference sequence). The CDR3 sequence: CSARFGQASAKTQYF. DNA for the CDR3: TGCAGTGCTAGATTTGGACAGGCATCCGCGAAGACCCAGTACTTC.

This rearrangement joins TRBV6-1 to TRBJ2-1, with 8 bases lining up with TRBD2. Germline loops: CDR1 MNHNS, CDR2 SASEGT. The CDR3 is made up of 14 amino acids. After removal of 5 bases from V and 6 bases from J, the junction contained 6 bases not matched to a gene. DNA for the CDR3: TGTGCCAGCAGTCGGACTAGCCCTTCCAATGAGCAGTTCTTC. Its protein product is CASSRTSPSNEQFF.

This clonotype was counted a few times. The CDR3 spells CASRTERFNRGLSTSGANVLTF. DNA for the CDR3: TGTGCCAGCAGAACCGAGAGATTCAACAGGGGCCTATCCACCTCTGGGGCCAACGTCCTGACTTTC. The V and J genes are TRBV6-2 or TRBV6-3 and TRBJ2-6, with 7 bases lining up with TRBD1. J lost 0 bases, V lost 6 bases, and 23 bases had no gene match. This CDR3 is 22 amino acids long. CDR1 MNHEY and CDR2 SVGEGT come from the germline V gene.

The chain combines TRBV4-2 with TRBJ1-6; 7 bases map to TRBD1. Germline-derived CDR1 and CDR2 are LGHNA and YNFKEQ. The CDR3 is 17 residues long. The trim removed 1 base at V and 9 bases at J, leaving 12 bases unmatched. CDR3 residues: CASSQGLRQGEGSPLHF. CDR3 nucleotides: TGTGCCAGCAGCCAAGGCCTTCGGCAGGGGGAGGGTTCACCCCTCCACTTT.

There are many counts of this clonotype. The chain uses TRBV7-9 and TRBJ2-1; 8 bases match TRBD2. Per germline, CDR1 SEHNR and CDR2 FQNEAQ (reference sequence). The CDR3 has 15 residues. Trimming cost V 3 bases and J 4 bases; bases outside gene matches: 5. The CDR3 DNA is TGTGCCAGCAGCTTCCAGGCTAGCGGGTACAATGAGCAGTTCTTC. Translation: CASSFQASGYNEQFF.

The table lists this clonotype with many counts. The chain combines TRBV5-1 with TRBJ2-1, with D possibly being TRBD2 (5 bases). Germline CDR1 SGHRS, CDR2 YFSETQ. With 0 bases removed from V and 10 bases from J, the gap between germline ends came to 8 bases. This CDR3 is built from 12 residues. Written as DNA, the CDR3 is TGCGCCAGCAGCTTGGACCGGGGAGAGCAGTTCTTC. Translation gives CASSLDRGEQFF.

The V gene is TRBV20-1, the J gene TRBJ2-1; D gene ambiguous. The length of the CDR3 is 14 residues. CDR1 is DFQATT and CDR2 is SNEGSKA in the germline V gene (reference sequence). Deletions cut 6 bases from V and 0 bases from J, with 12 bases between. The CDR3 region is CSALPSGSYNEQFF. The CDR3, as DNA: TGCAGTGCACTTCCTTCGGGCTCCTACAATGAGCAGTTCTTC.

This clonotype has at least ten counts. The chain is built from TRBV5-6 and TRBJ1-5; no reliable D call. The V end was cut by 0 bases, the J end by 9 bases, with 13 bases between. Germline V gene sequence: CDR1 SGHDT, CDR2 YYEEEE. This CDR3 is built from 14 residues. This CDR3 reads CASSLGSLRSPQHF. In DNA form, the CDR3 reads TGTGCCAGCAGCTTGGGAAGCCTCAGGTCGCCCCAGCATTTT.

Comment on this clonotype: Since a much larger clone is just one base distant, this may be a read error. V is TRBV28 and J is TRBJ2-3, with 7 positions matching TRBD1. CDR3 length: 14 amino acids. V lost 10 bases, J lost 6 bases, and 13 bases stayed unmatched. Per the germline V gene, CDR1 is MDHEN and CDR2 is SYDVKM. CDR3 loop: CANSPPGTADTQYF. The DNA for the CDR3 is TGTGCCAACAGCCCCCCAGGGACAGCGGATACGCAGTATTTT.